Listed below are T cell receptor beta chains from one sample, sequenced in a study of blood T cell repertoires in COVID-19. Here immunoSEQ multiplex PCR was the method, and the copy in TCRdb shows in-frame clones only, minus some. The table records approximately 100,000 clones, about 84% of them present only once. The sequencing sample was made of peripheral blood. These receptors were obtained from a human donor in a cohort sampled during active COVID-19. Both conserved end residues are part of each CDR3. Each record gives: D gene, clone size, J gene, V gene, CDR3 DNA, CDR3 protein. A D gene is named only where the DNA matches it firmly. A clone size is listed for some rows: how often the clone was seen (once, few, many), or a class if it is expanded.

>NA|NA|TRBJ2-3|TRBV7-9
TGTGCCAGCAGCCTAACAGGAGGCACAGATACGCAGTATTTT
CASSLTGGTDTQYF
>TRBD2|once|TRBJ2-5|TRBV19
TGTGCCAGTAGTGGCGGGGGGGCCGGTAAGACCCAGTACTTC
CASSGGGAGKTQYF
>NA|NA|TRBJ2-3|TRBV2
TGTGCCACATACAGGGCAACAGATACGCAGTATTTT
CATYRATDTQYF
>TRBD1|NA|TRBJ2-7|TRBV28
TGTGCCAGCAGTGCCACAGGGGTCCTCTTCGAGCAGTACTTC
CASSATGVLFEQYF
>NA|NA|TRBJ2-2|TRBV20-1
TGCAGTGCCAGTGGGCAGGGGAACACCGGGGAGCTGTTTTTT
CSASGQGNTGELFF
>TRBD1|NA|TRBJ1-2|TRBV7-2
TGTGCCAGCAGCCCCAGGACAGGGGCCACTAACTATGGCTACACCTTC
CASSPRTGATNYGYTF
>TRBD1|NA|TRBJ2-1|TRBV14
TGTGCCAGCAGCCAAGGCATGACAGGGGGGGACAATGAGCAGTTCTTC
CASSQGMTGGDNEQFF
>NA|NA|TRBJ1-1|TRBV18
TGTGCCAGCTCACCAAAGGTTGGCGGTGAAGCTTTCTTT
CASSPKVGGEAFF
>TRBD1|NA|TRBJ1-2|TRBV23-1
TGCGCCAGCAGTCCCCCGGGGACAGGTCGGCATGGCTATGGCTACACCTTC
CASSPPGTGRHGYGYTF
>TRBD2|few|TRBJ2-1|TRBV11-1
TGTGCCAGCAGCTTACGGAGTCCCGGGGGGAATGAGCAGTTCTTC
CASSLRSPGGNEQFF
>TRBD2|NA|TRBJ2-1|TRBV5-1
TGCGCCAGCAGCTGGGGGACTAGCGGGAGGGCCGCGGACAATGAGCAGTTCTTC
CASSWGTSGRAADNEQFF
>NA|NA|TRBJ2-1|TRBV4-3
TGCGCCAGCAGCCAAGATCAGTCGATCTACAATGAGCAGTTCTTC
CASSQDQSIYNEQFF
>NA|NA|TRBJ2-5|TRBV13
TGTGCCAGCAGCCGGGGGGCTCAAGAGACCCAGTACTTC
CASSRGAQETQYF
>NA|NA|TRBJ2-3|TRBV7-2
TGTGCCAGCAGCCCCCCGACGGGATTCCCGCAGTATTTT
CASSPPTGFPQYF
>TRBD2|NA|TRBJ2-5|TRBV10-3
TGTGCCATCAGTGAGTCTAGGGACGGGACTATACGCGCTCAAGAGACCCAGTACTTC
CAISESRDGTIRAQETQYF
>NA|NA|TRBJ2-7|TRBV29-1
TGCAGCGTTGAAGATCGGAAGGGGAGGACCTACGAGCAGTACTTC
CSVEDRKGRTYEQYF
>NA|NA|TRBJ2-3|TRBV9
TGTGCCAGCAGCGTGGGCCAGGGGACAGATACGCAGTATTTT
CASSVGQGTDTQYF
>TRBD1|NA|TRBJ2-2|TRBV2
TGTGCCAGCAGTGCCAGGACAGGGAACACCGGGGAGCTGTTTTTT
CASSARTGNTGELFF
>TRBD1|NA|TRBJ2-7|TRBV13
TGTGCCAGCAGCCCCAGGGGGTTCCCCTCCTACGAGCAGTACTTC
CASSPRGFPSYEQYF
>NA|NA|TRBJ1-4|TRBV21-1
TGTGCCAGCAGCACGCGACAGGGGATTCGCGAAAAACTGTTTTTT
CASSTRQGIREKLFF
>TRBD1|NA|TRBJ1-5|TRBV7-2
TGTGCCAGCAGCCCCTCAGGGGGGAATCAGCCCCAGCATTTT
CASSPSGGNQPQHF
>TRBD2|NA|TRBJ2-7|TRBV13
TGTGCCAGCAGCCCCTTCGGTAGCGGGAGTTACGAGCAGTACTTC
CASSPFGSGSYEQYF
>TRBD1|NA|TRBJ1-5|TRBV7-8
TGTGCCAGCAGCGTAGACAGGGGTGATCAGCCCCAGCATTTT
CASSVDRGDQPQHF